This TCR beta chain stems from a study of cytomegalovirus exposure and HLA in healthy donors. Study-wide points: The authors later found HLA-associated TCR beta chains more clonally expanded than equally common others.

Worth noting for this clone: Its cognate antigen is unknown.

With 60 Vbeta and 13 Jbeta primers, the PCR was carried out. Clones were read by immunoSEQ multiplex PCR, and TCRdb kept only the in-frame ones, dropping some. The table includes around 120,000 clones, around 70% detected once. CDR3 length equals 15 residues. Trimming shortened V by 6 bases and J by 0 bases, and 11 bases separated the two germline ends. Looked up from germline, CDR1 is MRHNA and CDR2 is SNTAGT. Sequencing was performed on PBMCs. The source is a woman aged 35 to 49 in good health and CMV-seropositive. J is TRBJ1-4 and V is TRBV6-4; D ambiguous. The CDR3 reads CASRTTGTTNEKLFF. The CDR3 nucleotides read TGTGCCAGCAGGACAACCGGCACAACTAATGAAAAACTGTTTTTT.